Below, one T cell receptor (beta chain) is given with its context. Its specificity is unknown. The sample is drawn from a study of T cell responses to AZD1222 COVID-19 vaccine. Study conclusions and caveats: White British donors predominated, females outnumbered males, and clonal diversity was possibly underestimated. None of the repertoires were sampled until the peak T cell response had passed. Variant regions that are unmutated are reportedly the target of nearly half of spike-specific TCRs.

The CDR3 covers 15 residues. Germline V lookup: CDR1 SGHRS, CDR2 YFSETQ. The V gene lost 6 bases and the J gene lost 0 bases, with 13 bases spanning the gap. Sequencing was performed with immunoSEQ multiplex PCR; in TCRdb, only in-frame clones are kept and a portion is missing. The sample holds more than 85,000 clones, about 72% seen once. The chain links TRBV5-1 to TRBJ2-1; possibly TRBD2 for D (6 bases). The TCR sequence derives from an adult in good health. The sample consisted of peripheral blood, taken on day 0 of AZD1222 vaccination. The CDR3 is CASNSDGSSYNEQFF. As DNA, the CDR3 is TGCGCCAGCAATAGCGACGGGAGCTCCTACAATGAGCAGTTCTTC.